This record covers a single T cell receptor (beta chain). Use of 60 Vbeta and 13 Jbeta primers characterized the PCR. Some clones are missing from TCRdb's copy, which holds only in-frame ones; the method was immunoSEQ multiplex PCR. Altogether under 150,000 clones are present, roughly 74% being singletons, with the ten largest covering about 6.6%. This sample was taken from a study of cytomegalovirus exposure and HLA in healthy donors. The clonotype was recovered from a woman aged 40-49 years in good health and CMV-seropositive. The sequencing sample was made of PBMCs.

CDR3: CASSPPSGRSGGTDTQYF. DNA of the CDR3: TGTGCCAGCAGTCCCCCTAGCGGGAGGTCTGGGGGGACAGATACGCAGTATTTT. V is TRBV28 and J is TRBJ2-3, with 11 bases aligning to TRBD2. Losses at the gene ends were 5 bases for V and 3 bases for J; bases not matched to a gene: 13. The CDR3 runs 18 residues. Germline lookup yields CDR1 MDHEN and CDR2 SYDVKM.